This TCR beta chain was documented in a study of T cells in Graves' hyperthyroidism and ophthalmopathy. Study results and limitations: The blood repertoire included most of the expanded thyroid clonotypes above 0.001.

Thyroid ultrasound, orbital computed tomography, clinical symptoms, and serum thyroxine and TRAb underpinned diagnoses. An approximately 9.4 ml volume of fresh peripheral blood provided the PBMCs. The CDR3 is made up of 15 amino acids. Germline V lookup: CDR1 SGHVS, CDR2 FQNEAQ. Trimming left V 5 bases short and J 2 bases short, with 15 bases between. This clonotype was counted many times. Its antigen is currently unknown. Researchers took RNA transcripts and amplified the TCR beta CDR3 regions from them. HTBI primers were the set used in a first-round RT-PCR of the TCR CDR3. A single record per CDR3 protein comes from TCRdb applying MiXCR to the multiplex PCR reads. The data show more than 500,000 distinct CDR3 sequences, approximately 15% seen once.

This clonotype was obtained from a woman aged 40 to 50 with Graves' ophthalmopathy. The sequenced material came from blood. The chain couples TRBV7-8 to TRBJ1-1, with a tentative D call TRBD1 (5 bases). CDR3 nucleotide sequence: TGTGCCAGCAGCCCTGAAGGGGAATTCAACACTGAAGCTTTCTTT. Translating it yields CASSPEGEFNTEAFF. Together with reference TRBV7-8 and TRBJ1-1, the CDR3 gives the full variable domain: GAGVSQSPRYKVAKRGQDVALRCDPISGHVSLFWYQQALGQGPEFLTYFQNEAQLDKSGLPSDRFFAERPEGSVSTLKIQRTQQEDSAVYLCASSPEGEFNTEAFFGQGTRLTVV.